This T cell receptor beta chain was sequenced for a study of shared clonotypes between healthy human individuals. Sequenced by immunoSEQ multiplex PCR; TCRdb stores in-frame clones only, minus some. Seen here are some 2,000,000 clones, 95% observed once, and the top ten hold 0.1% to 0.15%. This CDR3 contains 15 residues. Trimming took 10 bases from V and 3 from J; bases not matched to a gene: 9. Germline assignment: CDR1 SGHTA and CDR2 FQGNSA. This clone has only one observation. Its antigen remains unidentified. Study conclusions and caveats: Few donors limited the genetic and exposure-history diversity represented. Non-shared clonotypes displayed generation probabilities falling below those of clonotypes present in all four donors.

Specimen: naive CD4+ T cells sorted from blood. Subset of the sample: CD45RA+ positively selected. This sequence joins TRBV7-2 and TRBJ2-1; 10 positions agree with TRBD2. The TCR sequence derives from a man aged 18-30 years in good health. The CDR3 protein is CANLRTSGNYNEQFF. The CDR3 DNA follows: TGTGCCAATCTTCGGACTAGCGGAAACTACAATGAGCAGTTCTTC.